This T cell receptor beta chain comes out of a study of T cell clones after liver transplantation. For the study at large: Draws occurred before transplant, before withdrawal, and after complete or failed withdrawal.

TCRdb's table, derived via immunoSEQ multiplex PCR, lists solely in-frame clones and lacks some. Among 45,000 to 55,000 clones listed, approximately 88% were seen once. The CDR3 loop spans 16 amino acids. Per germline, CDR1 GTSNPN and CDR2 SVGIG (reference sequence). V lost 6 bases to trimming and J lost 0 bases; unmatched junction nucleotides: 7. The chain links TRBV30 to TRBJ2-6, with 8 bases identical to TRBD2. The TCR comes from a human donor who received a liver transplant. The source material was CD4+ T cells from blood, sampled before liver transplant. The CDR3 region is CACSSGYHSGANVLTF. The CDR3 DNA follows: TGTGCCTGCTCTAGCGGGTACCACTCTGGGGCCAACGTCCTGACTTTC.